Presented here are 24 T cell receptor beta chains from one specimen sequenced in a study of cytomegalovirus exposure and HLA in healthy donors. Primers included in the PCR were 60 Vbeta and 13 Jbeta primers. Profiled with immunoSEQ multiplex PCR; TCRdb holds only in-frame clones, not every one. The repertoire holds about 120,000 clones, 70% to 80% seen once, with 4% in the top ten. Sequencing used PBMCs. The origin of the receptors is a middle-aged man in good health and CMV-seropositive.

Notes on this clone: This same CDR3 is encoded by further DNA sequences in the sample. As DNA, the CDR3 is TGTGCCAGCAGTTTATTAGGACAGGTGGACAGTCAGCCCCAGCATTTT. It specifies CASSLLGQVDSQPQHF. The chain has TRBV27 and TRBJ1-5, with 7 bases aligning to TRBD1. This CDR3 has 16 residues. Trimming took 1 base from V and 6 from J; bases not matched to a gene: 9. The germline gives CDR1 MNHEY, CDR2 SMNVEV (reference sequence).

V and J are TRBV5-6 and TRBJ1-4; possibly TRBD1 for D (6 bases). Trimming shortened V by 4 bases and J by 0 bases, and 13 bases separated the two germline ends. The CDR3 covers 16 residues. The germline V gene encodes CDR1 SGHDT and CDR2 YYEEEE. The CDR3 DNA sequence: TGTGCCAGCAGCCAGGAGGGGGGGCCAACTAATGAAAAACTGTTTTTT. It specifies CASSQEGGPTNEKLFF.

This chain joins TRBV29-1 and TRBJ2-2, with a weak D call TRBD2 (6 bases). Germline V gene lookup returns CDR1 SQVTM and CDR2 ANQGSEA. V was clipped by 3 bases and J by 5 bases, with 16 bases between them. The CDR3 has 15 amino acids. CDR3 bases: TGCAGCGTTGAGGGGCCGGCGGGGAGGACCGGGGAGCTGTTTTTT. Translated: CSVEGPAGRTGELFF.

The sample holds a few counts of this clone. The genes are TRBV10-3 and TRBJ2-7; 11 bases are a match to TRBD2. Losses at the gene ends were 7 bases for V and 2 bases for J; bases not matched to a gene: 4. The CDR3 runs 14 residues. Germline V CDR1 and CDR2: ENHRY, SYGVKD. The CDR3 region is CAIKGTSGPYEQYF. The CDR3 coding sequence is TGTGCCATCAAGGGGACTAGCGGCCCCTACGAGCAGTACTTC.

The chain recombines TRBV5-4 with TRBJ2-5; D ambiguous. CDR1 is SGHNT, CDR2 YYREEE, per germline (reference sequence). The CDR3 is 14 residues long. The ends were cut back, 4 bases at V and 1 base at J, with 11 bases in the middle. CDR3 residues: CASSTATAQETQYF. In nucleotides, the CDR3 is TGTGCCAGCAGCACAGCTACAGCCCAAGAGACCCAGTACTTC.

The chain is built from TRBV11-1 and TRBJ2-7; TRBD1 is a possible D gene (6 bases). Looked up from germline, CDR1 is SGHAT and CDR2 is FQDESV (reference sequence). CDR3 length: 14 residues. Deletions cut 5 bases from V and 0 bases from J, with 11 bases between. The CDR3 nucleotides read TGTGCCAGCAGCCGAGACAGGCTCTCCTACGAGCAGTACTTC. Encoded protein: CASSRDRLSYEQYF.

Worth noting for this clone: One end of the junction does not line up with germline, which may come from a read error. This rearrangement joins TRBV7-7 to TRBJ2-2, with 8 bases aligning to TRBD1. The CDR3 contains 15 residues. From germline, CDR1 is SSHAT and CDR2 FNYEAQ (reference sequence). CDR3 amino acids: CASSPATGVAGELFF. Written as DNA, the CDR3 is TGTGCTAGCAGCCCCGCGACAGGGGTAGCCGGGGAGCTGTTTTTT. Based on the CDR3 plus reference TRBV7-7 and TRBJ2-2, the full variable domain is GAGVSQSPRYKVTKRGQDVTLRCDPISSHATLYWYQQALGQGPEFLTYFNYEAQPDKSGLPSDRFSAERPEGSISTLTIQRTEQRDSAMYRCASSPATGVAGELFFGEGSRLTVL.

This sequence joins TRBV10-3 and TRBJ2-6; TRBD2 aligns across 9 bases. The length of the CDR3 is 17 residues. V dropped 6 bases and J dropped 3; count of bases not matched to a gene: 9. Germline V gene data show CDR1 as ENHRY and CDR2 as SYGVKD. The CDR3 protein is CAIRDSGLANGANVLTF. The CDR3 DNA is TGTGCCATCAGGGATTCAGGACTAGCGAATGGGGCCAACGTCCTGACTTTC.

CDR3 in DNA: TGTGCTAGTGGTCAGACCCTGGGACAGGCCGGAAACACCATATATTTT. Residues: CASGQTLGQAGNTIYF. The chain carries TRBV12-5 and TRBJ1-3, with 8 bases matching TRBD1. The V and J ends lost 5 bases and 4 bases, in that order; junction bases with no gene match: 10. This CDR3 comprises 16 residues. Germline V lookup: CDR1 LGHNT, CDR2 FRNRAP.

The J gene is TRBJ2-6, the V gene TRBV5-1; D unclear. This CDR3 contains 16 residues. Trimming took 2 bases from V and 2 from J, leaving 11 bases between them. Looked up from germline, CDR1 is SGHRS and CDR2 is YFSETQ. This chain's CDR3 is CASSLQPSAGANVLTF. The CDR3 DNA is TGCGCCAGCAGCTTACAGCCCTCCGCTGGGGCCAACGTCCTGACTTTC.

This rearrangement joins TRBV6-1 to TRBJ1-5; 8 bases line up with TRBD1. J was trimmed by 6 bases and V by 5 bases; bases with no gene match: 3. The CDR3 totals 13 residues. Germline CDR1 reads MNHNS; CDR2 reads SASEGT. CDR3: CASSSQGVQPQHF. In DNA form, the CDR3 reads TGTGCCAGCAGTTCACAGGGGGTTCAGCCCCAGCATTTT.

The chain links TRBV2 to TRBJ1-1; 7 bases align to TRBD1. Looked up from germline, CDR1 is SNHLY and CDR2 is FYNNEI. The V and J ends lost 3 bases and 1 base, in that order; junction bases with no gene match: 8. The CDR3 totals 16 residues. The CDR3 DNA reads TGTGCCAGCAGTGAGGAGGGGGCTTATTGGAACACTGAAGCTTTCTTT. As protein: CASSEEGAYWNTEAFF.

In regard to this clone: A junction boundary mismatches the germline segment, possibly from a read error. V usage is TRBV7-9 and J usage is TRBJ1-3; TRBD1 agrees at 8 bases. The CDR3 runs 17 residues. CDR1 and CDR2 from the germline V gene are SEHNR and FQNEAQ (reference sequence). The CDR3 spells CSSSIRETGDPGNTIYF. CDR3 nucleotide sequence: TGTTCCAGCAGTATTCGTGAGACAGGGGATCCAGGAAACACCATATATTTT.

The J gene is TRBJ1-6, the V gene TRBV6-1, with 8 positions matching TRBD1. CDR1 is MNHNS and CDR2 is SASEGT in the germline V gene. The CDR3 has 14 amino acids. V dropped 4 bases and J dropped 7; count of bases not matched to a gene: 3. In DNA form, the CDR3 reads TGTGCCAGCAGTGTGCGGACAGGGAATTCACCCCTCCACTTT. It is translated as CASSVRTGNSPLHF.

This rearrangement joins TRBV19 to TRBJ1-1; D might be TRBD1 (5 bases). The CDR3 has 13 amino acids. V gave up 3 bases and J gave up 5 bases, with 10 bases separating them. CDR1 and CDR2 from the germline V gene are LNHDA and SQIVND (reference sequence). The CDR3 DNA is TGTGCCAGTAGTATTTTGGGGGGGACTGAAGCTTTCTTT. Protein: CASSILGGTEAFF.

This sequence joins TRBV19 and TRBJ1-2; D not resolved. CDR1 and CDR2 (germline): LNHDA, SQIVND (reference sequence). The CDR3 covers 17 residues. Deletions cut 3 bases from V and 2 bases from J, with 19 bases between. CDR3 protein: CASSIGGFGYRNYGYTF. DNA of the CDR3: TGTGCCAGTAGTATCGGAGGATTCGGATACCGAAACTATGGCTACACCTTC.

The chain recombines TRBV6-5 with TRBJ1-1; possibly TRBD1 for D (6 bases). This CDR3 has 13 residues. Looked up from germline, CDR1 is MNHEY and CDR2 is SVGAGI. V was cut by 7 bases and J by 1 base, with 10 bases left in between. The CDR3 loop reads CASKDSSNTEAFF. The DNA for the CDR3 is TGTGCCAGCAAGGACAGCTCGAACACTGAAGCTTTCTTT.

The rearrangement joins TRBV9 to TRBJ2-5, with 15 bases that match TRBD2. The germline CDR1 and CDR2 sequences are SGDLS and YYNGEE. The trim removed 7 bases at V and 7 bases at J, leaving 5 bases unmatched. The CDR3 consists of 14 residues. DNA for the CDR3: TGTGCCAGCGACATGGGACTAGCGGGAGGGACCCAGTACTTC. This sequence encodes CASDMGLAGGTQYF. Complete variable domain (other parts from reference TRBV9 and TRBJ2-5): DSGVTQTPKHLITATGQRVTLRCSPRSGDLSVYWYQQSLDQGLQFLIQYYNGEERAKGNILERFSAQQFPDLHSELNLSSLELGDSALYFCASDMGLAGGTQYFGPGTRLLVL.

The genes are TRBV7-9 and TRBJ2-2, with D perhaps TRBD2 (5 bases). Germline CDR1 reads SEHNR; CDR2 reads FQNEAQ (reference sequence). This CDR3 spans 14 amino acids. Trimming cost V 7 bases and J 6 bases, with 15 bases left between them. For the CDR3, the DNA is TGTGCCAGCACGACGGGGTCCGCTTCCGGGGAGCTGTTTTTT. This codes for CASTTGSASGELFF.

The table lists this clone with a few counts. V and J are TRBV5-1 and TRBJ2-3, with D uncertain. Germline V CDR1 and CDR2: SGHRS, YFSETQ. The CDR3 covers 16 residues. Trimming left V 6 bases short and J 0 bases short, with 17 bases between. The CDR3 DNA sequence: TGCGCCAGCACCAGCGACCGATACTCAAGCACAGATACGCAGTATTTT. Protein sequence: CASTSDRYSSTDTQYF.

In this sample, this clone turned up a few times. This sequence joins TRBV5-1 and TRBJ1-5; 7 bases line up with TRBD1. The germline V gene encodes CDR1 SGHRS and CDR2 YFSETQ. J gave up 4 bases and V 0 bases, and 4 bases lay outside the gene matches. The CDR3 loop spans 15 amino acids. CDR3 coding DNA: TGCGCCAGCAGCTTGGAGGGGGCTGGGAATCAGCCCCAGCATTTT. Translation: CASSLEGAGNQPQHF.

The gene calls are TRBV10-3 and TRBJ1-5; TRBD1 agrees at 7 bases. After removal of 4 bases from V and 8 bases from J, the junction contained 8 bases not matched to a gene. This CDR3 is built from 14 residues. Looked up from germline, CDR1 is ENHRY and CDR2 is SYGVKD. For the CDR3, the DNA is TGTGCCATCAGTGCCCGAGGGGGCGAGGAGCCCCAGCATTTT. Translating it yields CAISARGGEEPQHF.

This chain joins TRBV2 and TRBJ2-1, with D hard to call. With 7 bases removed from V and 4 bases from J, the gap between germline ends came to 8 bases. CDR1 is SNHLY and CDR2 is FYNNEI in the germline V gene. The CDR3 runs 12 residues. This CDR3 reads CASIDSYNEQFF. The CDR3 DNA reads TGTGCCAGCATCGACTCTTACAATGAGCAGTTCTTC.

V is TRBV19 and J is TRBJ2-1; 7 nucleotides match TRBD2. There are 16 residues in the CDR3. Trimming took 6 bases from V and 0 from J; bases not matched to a gene: 8. Germline CDR1 and CDR2: LNHDA and SQIVND (reference sequence). CDR3 residues: CASRRLARSSYNEQFF. The CDR3 DNA reads TGTGCCAGTAGAAGACTAGCTCGTAGCTCCTACAATGAGCAGTTCTTC.